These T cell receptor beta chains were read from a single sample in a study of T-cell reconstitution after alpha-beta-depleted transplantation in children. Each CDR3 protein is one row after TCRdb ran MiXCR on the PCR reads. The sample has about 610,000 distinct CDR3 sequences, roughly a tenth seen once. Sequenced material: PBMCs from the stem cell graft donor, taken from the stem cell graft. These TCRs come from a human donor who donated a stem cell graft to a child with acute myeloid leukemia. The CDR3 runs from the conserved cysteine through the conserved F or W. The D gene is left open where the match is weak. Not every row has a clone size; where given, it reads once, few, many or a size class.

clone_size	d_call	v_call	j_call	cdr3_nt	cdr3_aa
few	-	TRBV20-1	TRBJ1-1	TGCAGTGCTAGAGTTCAGGAGAACACTGAAGCTTTCTTT	CSARVQENTEAFF
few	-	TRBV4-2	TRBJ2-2	TGTGCCAGCAGCCCCAGCCGTACCTCCACCGGGGAGCTGTTTTTT	CASSPSRTSTGELFF
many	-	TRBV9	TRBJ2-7	TGTGCCAGCAGCGTCGGAGGACTAACGACCTACGAGCAGTACTTC	CASSVGGLTTYEQYF
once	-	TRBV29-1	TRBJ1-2	TGCAGCGTTGAAAAGAATGGTCAGAGTGGCTACACCTTC	CSVEKNGQSGYTF
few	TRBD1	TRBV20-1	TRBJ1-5	TGCAGTGCCACAGGGGGCGAAAATCAGCCCCAGCATTTT	CSATGGENQPQHF
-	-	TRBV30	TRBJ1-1	TGTGCCTGGAGATCAGTGGGGGACACTGAAGCTTTCTTT	CAWRSVGDTEAFF
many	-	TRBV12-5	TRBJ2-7	TGTGCTAGCGCTTCGGACTCCTACGAGCAGTACTTC	CASASDSYEQYF
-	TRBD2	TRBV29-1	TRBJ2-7	TGCAGCGTCCGAGGACTAGCGGGACCCTACGAGCAGTACTTC	CSVRGLAGPYEQYF
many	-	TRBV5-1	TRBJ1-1	TGCGCCAGCAGCTTGGTCCAGGGAAAAGGCACTGAAGCTTTCTTT	CASSLVQGKGTEAFF
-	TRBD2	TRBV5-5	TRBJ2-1	TGTGCCAGCAGAGCGGGAGAATCCTACAATGAGCAGTTCTTC	CASRAGESYNEQFF
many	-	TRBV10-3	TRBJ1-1	TGTGCCACCTCCGTGGACAAGGTGAACACTGAAGCTTTCTTT	CATSVDKVNTEAFF
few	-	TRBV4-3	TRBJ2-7	TGCGCCAGCAGCCAAGAAGGGAGGGGACAGGAGCAGTACTTC	CASSQEGRGQEQYF
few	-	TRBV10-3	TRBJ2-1	TGTGCCATCAGTGAGTCGAAGGGTGGGACCACGCACAATGAGCAGTTCTTC	CAISESKGGTTHNEQFF
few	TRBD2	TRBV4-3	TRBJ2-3	TGCGCCAGCAGCCAAGGACTAGCCAGCACAGATACGCAGTATTTT	CASSQGLASTDTQYF
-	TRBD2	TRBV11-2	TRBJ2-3	TGTGCCAGCAGCCTCACTCCTTCGGGACTAGGGATCACAGATACGCAGTATTTT	CASSLTPSGLGITDTQYF
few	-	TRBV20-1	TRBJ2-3	TGCAGTGCCTCATCCCAGGTAGCAGATACGCAGTATTTT	CSASSQVADTQYF
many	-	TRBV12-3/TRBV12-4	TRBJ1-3	TGTGCCAGCAGTTTATCGCTGGGAAACACCATATATTTT	CASSLSLGNTIYF
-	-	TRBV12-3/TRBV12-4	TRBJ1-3	TGTGCCAGCAGGGTCGAGGGGTACTCTGGAAACACCATATATTTT	CASRVEGYSGNTIYF
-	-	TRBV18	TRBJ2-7	TGTGCCAGCTCACCGGGAAGGGACAACAAAAACGAGCAGTACTTC	CASSPGRDNKNEQYF
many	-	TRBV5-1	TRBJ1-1	TGCGCCAGCAGCTTGGAAACAAACACTGAAGCTTTCTTT	CASSLETNTEAFF